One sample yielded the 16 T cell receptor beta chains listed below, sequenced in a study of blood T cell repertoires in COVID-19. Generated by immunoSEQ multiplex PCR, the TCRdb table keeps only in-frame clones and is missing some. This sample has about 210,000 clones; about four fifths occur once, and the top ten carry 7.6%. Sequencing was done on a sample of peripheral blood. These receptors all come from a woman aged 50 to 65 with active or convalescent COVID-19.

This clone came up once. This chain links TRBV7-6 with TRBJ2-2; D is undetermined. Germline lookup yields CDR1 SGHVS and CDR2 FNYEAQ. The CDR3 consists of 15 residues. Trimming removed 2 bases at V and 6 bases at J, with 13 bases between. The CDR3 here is CASSLFPLRSGELFF. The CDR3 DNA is TGTGCCAGCAGCTTATTCCCACTGCGATCCGGGGAGCTGTTTTTT.

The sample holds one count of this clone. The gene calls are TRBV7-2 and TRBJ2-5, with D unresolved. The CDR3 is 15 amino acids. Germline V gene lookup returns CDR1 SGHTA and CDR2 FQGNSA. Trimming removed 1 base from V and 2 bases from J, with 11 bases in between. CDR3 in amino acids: CASSLGSLMQETQYF. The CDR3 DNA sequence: TGTGCCAGCAGCTTAGGGAGCCTGATGCAAGAGACCCAGTACTTC.

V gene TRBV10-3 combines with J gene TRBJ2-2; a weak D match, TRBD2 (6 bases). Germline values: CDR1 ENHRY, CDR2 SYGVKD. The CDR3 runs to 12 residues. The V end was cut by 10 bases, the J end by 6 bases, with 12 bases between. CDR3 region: CATMDYPGELFF. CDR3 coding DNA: TGTGCCACCATGGACTACCCCGGGGAGCTGTTTTTT.

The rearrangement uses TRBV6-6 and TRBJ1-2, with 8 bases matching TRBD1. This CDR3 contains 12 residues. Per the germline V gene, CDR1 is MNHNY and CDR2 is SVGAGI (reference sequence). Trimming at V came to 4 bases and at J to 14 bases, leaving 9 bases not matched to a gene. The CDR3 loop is CASSSQPRQGTF. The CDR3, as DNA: TGTGCCAGCAGTTCACAGCCTCGACAGGGGACCTTC.

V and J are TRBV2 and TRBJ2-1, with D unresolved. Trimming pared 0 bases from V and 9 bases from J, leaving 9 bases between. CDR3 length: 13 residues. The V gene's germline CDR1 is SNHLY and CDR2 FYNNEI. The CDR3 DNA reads TGTGCCAGCAGTGAAGCTGTGCTAGGTGAGCAGTTCTTC. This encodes CASSEAVLGEQFF.

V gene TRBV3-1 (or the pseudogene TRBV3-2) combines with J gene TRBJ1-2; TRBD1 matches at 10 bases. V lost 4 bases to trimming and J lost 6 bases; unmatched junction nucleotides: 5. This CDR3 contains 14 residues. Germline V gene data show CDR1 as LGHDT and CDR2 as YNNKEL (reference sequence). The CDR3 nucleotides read TGTGCCAGCAGCCGTCGACAGGGGGCGGATGGCTACACCTTC. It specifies CASSRRQGADGYTF.

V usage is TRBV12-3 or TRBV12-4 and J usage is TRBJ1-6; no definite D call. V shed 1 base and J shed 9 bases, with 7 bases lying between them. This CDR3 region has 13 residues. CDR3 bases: TGTGCCAGCAGTTTAGGGGAGTTTTCACCCCTCCACTTT. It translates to CASSLGEFSPLHF.

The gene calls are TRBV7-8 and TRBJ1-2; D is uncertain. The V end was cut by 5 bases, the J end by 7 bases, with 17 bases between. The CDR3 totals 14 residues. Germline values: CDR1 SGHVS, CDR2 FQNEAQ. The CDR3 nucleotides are TGTGCCAGCAGCACCTCCGCCGGGATCGGTGGCTACACCTTC. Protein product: CASSTSAGIGGYTF.

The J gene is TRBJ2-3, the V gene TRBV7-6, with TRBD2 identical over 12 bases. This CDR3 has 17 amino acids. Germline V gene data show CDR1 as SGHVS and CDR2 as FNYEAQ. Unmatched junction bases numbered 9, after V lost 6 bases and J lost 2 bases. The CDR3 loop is CASRSGTSGLTTDTQYF. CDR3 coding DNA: TGTGCCAGCAGGTCAGGGACTAGCGGGTTGACCACAGATACGCAGTATTTT. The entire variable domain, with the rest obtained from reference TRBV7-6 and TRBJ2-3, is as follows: GAGVSQSPRYKVTKRGQDVALRCDPISGHVSLYWYRQALGQGPEFLTYFNYEAQQDKSGLPNDRFSAERPEGSISTLTIQRTEQRDSAMYRCASRSGTSGLTTDTQYFGPGTRLTVL.

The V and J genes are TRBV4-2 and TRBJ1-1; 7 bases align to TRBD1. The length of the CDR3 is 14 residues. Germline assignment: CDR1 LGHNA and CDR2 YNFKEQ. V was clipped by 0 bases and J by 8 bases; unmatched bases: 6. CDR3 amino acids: CASSQDPSRGEAFF. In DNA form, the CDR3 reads TGTGCCAGCAGCCAAGACCCCTCCAGGGGGGAAGCTTTCTTT.

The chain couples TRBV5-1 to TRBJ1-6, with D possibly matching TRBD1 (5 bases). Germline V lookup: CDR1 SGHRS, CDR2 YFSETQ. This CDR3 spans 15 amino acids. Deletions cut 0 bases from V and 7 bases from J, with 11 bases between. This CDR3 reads CASSLVSGGNSPLHF. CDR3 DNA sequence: TGCGCCAGCAGCTTGGTGTCCGGGGGGAATTCACCCCTCCACTTT.

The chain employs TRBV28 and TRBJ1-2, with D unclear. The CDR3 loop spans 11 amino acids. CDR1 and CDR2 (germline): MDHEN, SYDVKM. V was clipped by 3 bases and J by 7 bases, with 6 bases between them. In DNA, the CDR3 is TGTGCCAGCAGTTTCTTCGGTGGCTACACCTTC. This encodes CASSFFGGYTF.

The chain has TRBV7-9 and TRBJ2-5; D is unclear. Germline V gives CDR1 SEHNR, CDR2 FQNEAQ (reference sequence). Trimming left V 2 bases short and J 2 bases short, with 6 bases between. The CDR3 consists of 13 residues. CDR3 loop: CASSLPGQETQYF. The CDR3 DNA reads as TGTGCCAGCAGCTTACCCGGGCAAGAGACCCAGTACTTC.

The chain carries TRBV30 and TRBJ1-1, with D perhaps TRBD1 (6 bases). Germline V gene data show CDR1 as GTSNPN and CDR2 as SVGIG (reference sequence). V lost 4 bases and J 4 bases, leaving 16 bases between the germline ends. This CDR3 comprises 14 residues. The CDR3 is CAWTRKQGSTEAFF. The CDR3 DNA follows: TGTGCCTGGACCAGGAAACAGGGTAGCACTGAAGCTTTCTTT.

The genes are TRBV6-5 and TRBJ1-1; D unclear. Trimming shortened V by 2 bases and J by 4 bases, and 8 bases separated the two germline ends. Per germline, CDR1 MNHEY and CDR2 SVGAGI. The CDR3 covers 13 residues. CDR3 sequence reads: CASSYGQVTEAFF. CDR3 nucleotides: TGTGCCAGCAGTTACGGGCAGGTCACTGAAGCTTTCTTT.

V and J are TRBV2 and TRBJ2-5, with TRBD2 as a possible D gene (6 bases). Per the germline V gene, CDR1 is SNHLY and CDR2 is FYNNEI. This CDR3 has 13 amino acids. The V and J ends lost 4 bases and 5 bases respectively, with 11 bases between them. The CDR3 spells CASSGIGRETQYF. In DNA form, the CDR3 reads TGTGCCAGCAGTGGCATAGGGAGGGAGACCCAGTACTTC.